Shown below are 14 T cell receptor beta chains from a single sample sequenced in a study of shared T cell receptors in the human thymus. Assay: immunoSEQ multiplex PCR; the TCRdb copy retains only in-frame clones and omits some. This sample yields hundreds of thousands of clones, of which 70% to 80% are seen a single time; less than 0.015% belongs to the top ten. These data were also filed under a second study, of human thymus T cells.

The sequencing sample was made of thymocytes. The receptors were sampled from a boy less than two years old with a congenital heart defect.

J is TRBJ1-6 and V is TRBV5-6; D possibly corresponds to TRBD1 (6 bases). Per the germline V gene, CDR1 is SGHDT and CDR2 is YYEEEE. The V and J ends lost 3 bases and 7 bases respectively, with 17 bases between them. This CDR3 is built from 16 residues. CDR3 coding DNA: TGTGCCAGCAGCTGGCAGGGGAACTCGGACAATTCACCCCTCCACTTT. As protein: CASSWQGNSDNSPLHF.

The chain couples TRBV5-1 to TRBJ1-2, with 8 positions matching TRBD1. CDR1 and CDR2 (germline): SGHRS, YFSETQ. The V segment lost 0 bases and the J segment 3 bases; nucleotides outside the gene matches: 1. The CDR3 totals 14 residues. The CDR3 loop reads CASSLEGQDYGYTF. The CDR3 region has the DNA TGCGCCAGCAGCTTGGAGGGACAGGACTATGGCTACACCTTC.

This sequence joins TRBV5-4 and TRBJ2-7, with TRBD2 identical over 7 bases. The germline CDR1 and CDR2 sequences are SGHNT and YYREEE (reference sequence). V trimming: 2 bases; J trimming: 5 bases; junction bases outside the gene matches: 13. CDR3 length equals 16 residues. The CDR3 reads CASSLIPSGKGDEQYF. For the CDR3, the DNA is TGTGCCAGCAGCTTAATACCTAGCGGCAAGGGCGACGAGCAGTACTTC.

The chain has TRBV28 and TRBJ1-3; possible D gene TRBD1, 6 bases. Germline V gene data show CDR1 as MDHEN and CDR2 as SYDVKM. V was cut by 2 bases and J by 4 bases, with 21 bases left in between. The CDR3 is made up of 18 amino acids. The CDR3 spells CASSLGVRGGPPGNTIYF. The CDR3 DNA follows: TGTGCCAGCAGTTTAGGGGTAAGGGGGGGTCCCCCCGGAAACACCATATATTTT.

The chain combines TRBV5-6 with TRBJ2-7; tentative D call: TRBD1 (5 bases). Germline V gene sequence: CDR1 SGHDT, CDR2 YYEEEE. V was trimmed by 4 bases and J by 1 base, leaving 15 bases between them. The length of the CDR3 is 15 residues. DNA for the CDR3: TGTGCCAGCAGCCCAAAAAACGGACAATCCTACGAGCAGTACTTC. This translates into CASSPKNGQSYEQYF. Using reference TRBV5-6 and TRBJ2-7 for the parts outside the CDR3, the full variable domain is DAGVTQSPTHLIKTRGQQVTLRCSPKSGHDTVSWYQQALGQGPQFIFQYYEEEERQRGNFPDRFSGHQFPNYSSELNVNALLLGDSALYLCASSPKNGQSYEQYFGPGTRLTVT.

This clone was picked up one time. The rearrangement links TRBV7-9 to TRBJ2-7; 14 bases are a match to TRBD2. CDR1 SEHNR and CDR2 FQNEAQ come from the germline V gene (reference sequence). Unmatched junction bases numbered 9, after V lost 6 bases and J lost 2 bases. The CDR3 contains 17 residues. CDR3 loop: CASSHGTSGSLTYEQYF. The CDR3 DNA follows: TGTGCCAGCAGTCACGGGACTAGCGGGAGCTTAACCTACGAGCAGTACTTC.

The chain has TRBV19 and TRBJ1-2; D possibly corresponds to TRBD1 (6 bases). This CDR3 comprises 15 residues. CDR1 is LNHDA, CDR2 SQIVND, per germline (reference sequence). The V end was cut by 5 bases, the J end by 8 bases, with 21 bases between. This CDR3 reads CASSPRPGHTYGYTF. Written as DNA, the CDR3 is TGTGCCAGTAGTCCCCGTCCGGGACACACGTACGGCTACACCTTC.

Note on this clone: The junction does not match germline at one end; this may be a read error. The rearrangement joins TRBV5-6 to TRBJ2-7; D remains unclear. Germline V gene sequence: CDR1 SGHDT, CDR2 YYEEEE. The CDR3 spans 13 residues. CDR3 nucleotide sequence: TGTGCCAGCAGCTTTGAAGCCTCCTGCGAGCAGTACTTC. Translated: CASSFEASCEQYF. The full variable domain, in which reference TRBV5-6 and TRBJ2-7 provide the parts outside the CDR3, is DAGVTQSPTHLIKTRGQQVTLRCSPKSGHDTVSWYQQALGQGPQFIFQYYEEEERQRGNFPDRFSGHQFPNYSSELNVNALLLGDSALYLCASSFEASCEQYFGPGTRLTVT.

The V gene is TRBV6-6, the J gene TRBJ2-2, with TRBD2 matching 9 bases. Germline V gene data show CDR1 as MNHNY and CDR2 as SVGAGI (reference sequence). The CDR3 spans 16 residues. V was pared by 6 bases and J by 3 bases, with 8 bases of the junction left unmatched. CDR3 in amino acids: CASRSSGNPHTGELFF. CDR3 bases: TGTGCCAGCAGGTCTAGCGGGAACCCGCACACCGGGGAGCTGTTTTTT.

V usage is TRBV27 and J usage is TRBJ2-2, with D maybe TRBD1 (7 bases). V was pared by 4 bases and J by 1 base, with 10 bases between. The CDR3 is 15 amino acids. Looked up from germline, CDR1 is MNHEY and CDR2 is SMNVEV (reference sequence). DNA of the CDR3: TGTGCCAGCAGTTGCCAGGGGGGGAACACCGGGGAGCTGTTTTTT. Residues: CASSCQGGNTGELFF.

V usage is TRBV5-8 and J usage is TRBJ2-1; possible D gene TRBD1, 5 bases. CDR1 and CDR2 (germline): SGHTS, YDEGEE. The CDR3 is 15 residues long. Trimming cost V 2 bases and J 1 base, with 10 bases left between them. The CDR3 loop is CASSLGALSYNEQFF. For the CDR3, the DNA is TGTGCCAGCAGCTTAGGGGCTCTTTCCTACAATGAGCAGTTCTTC.

CDR3 loop: CASSPRPGTFMNTEAFF. CDR3 nucleotides: TGTGCCAGTAGTCCTCGTCCCGGGACTTTTATGAACACTGAAGCTTTCTTT. The J gene is TRBJ1-1, the V gene TRBV19, with D perhaps matching TRBD1 (5 bases). V lost 5 bases and J 0 bases, leaving 19 bases between the germline ends. The CDR3 is 17 residues long. Looked up from germline, CDR1 is LNHDA and CDR2 is SQIVND (reference sequence).

The chain links TRBV30 to TRBJ2-6; D is undetermined. This CDR3 is built from 13 residues. Germline-derived CDR1 and CDR2 are GTSNPN and SVGIG (reference sequence). V lost 5 bases and J lost 4, with 9 bases in between. CDR3 amino acids: CAWCQFGANVLTF. The CDR3 DNA sequence: TGTGCCTGGTGTCAGTTCGGGGCCAACGTCCTGACTTTC.

The V and J genes are TRBV18 and TRBJ2-1, with 9 bases lining up with TRBD2. CDR1 KGHSH and CDR2 LQKENI come from the germline V gene. The CDR3 is 19 amino acids. V shed 4 bases and J 3 bases; nucleotides not matched to a gene: 16. In nucleotides, the CDR3 is TGTGCCAGCTCACTAAGGACAGCTAGCGGGGTCTTCCTCTACAATGAGCAGTTCTTC. This sequence encodes CASSLRTASGVFLYNEQFF.